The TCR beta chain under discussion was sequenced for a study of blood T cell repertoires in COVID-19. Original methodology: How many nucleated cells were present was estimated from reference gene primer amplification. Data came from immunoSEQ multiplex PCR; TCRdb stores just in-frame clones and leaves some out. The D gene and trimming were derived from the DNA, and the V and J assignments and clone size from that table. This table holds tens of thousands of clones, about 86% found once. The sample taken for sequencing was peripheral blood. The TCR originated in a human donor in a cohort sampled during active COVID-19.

CDR3: CASSQDIDRWVSGANVLTF. The CDR3 nucleotides are TGCGCCAGCAGCCAAGATATCGACAGGTGGGTCTCTGGGGCCAACGTCCTGACTTTC. This chain joins TRBV4-3 and TRBJ2-6; weak D call: TRBD1 (6 bases). CDR3 size: 19 residues. Looked up from germline, CDR1 is LGHNA and CDR2 is YSLEER. The ends were cut back, 0 bases at V and 0 bases at J, with 15 bases in the middle.